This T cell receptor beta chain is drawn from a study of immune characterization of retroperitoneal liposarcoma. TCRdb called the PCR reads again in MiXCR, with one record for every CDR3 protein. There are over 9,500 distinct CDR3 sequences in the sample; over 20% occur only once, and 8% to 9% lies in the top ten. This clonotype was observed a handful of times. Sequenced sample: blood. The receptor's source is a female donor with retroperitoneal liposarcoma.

In DNA form, the CDR3 reads TGTGCCAGCAGTTACAGGTTGAAAGCGGACTCCTACAATGAGCAGTTCTTC. This codes for CASSYRLKADSYNEQFF. The chain couples TRBV6-2 or TRBV6-3 to TRBJ2-1; weak D call: TRBD2 (5 bases). Germline-derived CDR1 and CDR2 are MNHEY and SVGEGT. The CDR3 spans 17 residues. V was shortened by 2 bases and J by 0 bases, with 14 bases between the two germline ends.